The clone carrying this T cell receptor (beta chain) was counted between two and nine times. Antigen specificity is unknown. TCRdb analysed the 5' RACE reads with MiXCR anew, one entry per CDR3 protein. The table records around 310,000 distinct CDR3 sequences, more than 20% of them present only once. This specimen comes from a study of T-cell memory formation after mild COVID-19. This CDR3 is 18 amino acids long. The germline gives CDR1 SGHDN, CDR2 FVKESK. Unmatched junction bases numbered 12, after V lost 0 bases and J lost 6 bases. Study-level points and caveats: From day 15 to 85, contracting clones were balanced between CD4 and CD8, whereas later expanders leaned toward CD4+. CD4+ contracting clones were mainly CM and EM; CD8+ ones, EMRA.

This sequence was found in a young man who had mild COVID-19 (a few samples of this study predate the infection). Cell type and time point are not known. J is TRBJ2-1 and V is TRBV14; 9 nucleotides line up with TRBD2. The source material was PBMCs or a T cell subset sorted from them (not recorded which). The CDR3 DNA is TGTGCCAGCAGCCAAGACGTACCAGGGACTAGCTTTTTCAATGAGCAGTTCTTC. Translating gives CASSQDVPGTSFFNEQFF.